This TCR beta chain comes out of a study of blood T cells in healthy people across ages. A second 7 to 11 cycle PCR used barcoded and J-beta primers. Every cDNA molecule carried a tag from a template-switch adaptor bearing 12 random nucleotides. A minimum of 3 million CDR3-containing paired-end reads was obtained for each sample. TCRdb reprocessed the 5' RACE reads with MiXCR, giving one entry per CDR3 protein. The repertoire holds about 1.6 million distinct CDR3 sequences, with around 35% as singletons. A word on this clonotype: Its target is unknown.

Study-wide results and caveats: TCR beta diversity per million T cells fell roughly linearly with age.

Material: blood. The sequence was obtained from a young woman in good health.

This CDR3 is CSARNPNRQGNQPQHF. CDR3 coding DNA: TGCAGTGCTAGAAACCCGAACCGACAGGGCAATCAGCCCCAGCATTTT. The rearrangement links TRBV20-1 to TRBJ1-5, with a possible D match to TRBD1 (6 bases). V was shortened by 2 bases and J by 2 bases, with 16 bases between the two germline ends. This CDR3 is 16 amino acids long. CDR1 DFQATT and CDR2 SNEGSKA come from the germline V gene (reference sequence).